The 9 T cell receptor beta chains below come from one sample, sequenced in a study of T and B cells in COVID-19 patients. Each TRB amplification used roughly 240-550 ng of genomic DNA from blood. TRB rearrangements were amplified by multiplex PCR with BIOMED2 TRB-A/B primers. One entry per CDR3 protein, called by TCRdb with MiXCR from the multiplex PCR reads. The table has 15,000 to 20,000 distinct CDR3 sequences, 36% seen once. Sequenced sample: blood. The origin of the receptors is a human donor with active COVID-19.

The chain joins TRBV29-1 to TRBJ2-1; the match to TRBD2 covers 16 bases. Germline CDR1 and CDR2: SQVTM and ANQGSEA. CDR3 length: 20 amino acids. Trimming cost V 1 base and J 4 bases; bases outside gene matches: 13. For the CDR3, the DNA is TGCAGCGTTGAAGGACGGGGACTAGCGGGGGGGCCGGGTCGGTACAATGAGCAGTTCTTC. It encodes CSVEGRGLAGGPGRYNEQFF.

Here the CDR3 reads CSAPRQGLWDQPQHF. CDR3 sequence (DNA): TGCAGTGCCCCGCGACAGGGCTTATGGGATCAGCCCCAGCATTTT. The chain joins TRBV20-1 to TRBJ1-5; TRBD1 matches 7 bases. V shed 6 bases, J shed 5 bases, and the junction held 13 bases outside the gene matches. Looked up from germline, CDR1 is DFQATT and CDR2 is SNEGSKA (reference sequence). This CDR3 has 15 residues.

This clonotype has only one observation. This rearrangement joins TRBV12-3 or TRBV12-4 to TRBJ1-1; TRBD1 is a possible D gene (6 bases). This CDR3 comprises 14 residues. Trimming removed 3 bases at V and 1 base at J, with 9 bases between. CDR3 loop: CASSLGGRNTEAFF. CDR3 sequence (DNA): TGTGCCAGCAGTTTGGGGGGCCGGAACACTGAAGCTTTCTTT.

This clonotype is medium-sized in the sample. CDR3 sequence reads: CASSRPGGDSPLHF. CDR3 coding DNA: TGTGCCAGTAGTCGGCCTGGGGGGGATTCACCCCTCCACTTT. The chain couples TRBV19 to TRBJ1-6; perhaps TRBD1 as D (5 bases). This CDR3 is 14 amino acids long. From germline, CDR1 is LNHDA and CDR2 SQIVND (reference sequence). Trimming shortened V by 5 bases and J by 8 bases, and 13 bases separated the two germline ends.

There are a few counts of this clonotype. The chain carries TRBV27 and TRBJ1-2; possibly TRBD1 for D (6 bases). Germline V gene sequence: CDR1 MNHEY, CDR2 SMNVEV (reference sequence). The CDR3 totals 10 residues. Trimming left V 9 bases short and J 5 bases short, with 7 bases between. The CDR3, as DNA: TGTGCCAGAGGGGGGTATGGCTACACCTTC. Encoded protein: CARGGYGYTF.

This clonotype was seen only a few times. This sequence joins TRBV4-3 and TRBJ2-7, with D possibly TRBD2 on 5 matching bases. The CDR3 loop spans 15 amino acids. From germline, CDR1 is LGHNA and CDR2 YSLEER. Trimming took 4 bases from V and 1 from J, leaving 14 bases between them. The CDR3 spells CASSPQNTGSYEQYF. CDR3 sequence (DNA): TGCGCCAGCAGCCCCCAAAACACGGGATCCTACGAGCAGTACTTC.

The rearrangement joins TRBV4-2 to TRBJ2-1, with 8 bases that match TRBD2. Germline loops: CDR1 LGHNA, CDR2 YNFKEQ. With V trimmed by 4 bases and J by 5 bases, 10 bases remained unmatched. The CDR3 totals 16 residues. The chain's CDR3 is CASSPMWAGGNNEQFF. The DNA for the CDR3 is TGTGCCAGCAGCCCCATGTGGGCGGGGGGAAACAATGAGCAGTTCTTC.

This clonotype appeared a single time. The J gene is TRBJ2-4, the V gene TRBV29-1; D is uncertain. The CDR3 has 13 amino acids. V gave up 2 bases and J gave up 9 bases, with 14 bases separating them. Germline assignment: CDR1 SQVTM and CDR2 ANQGSEA. The CDR3 nucleotides are TGCAGCGTTGAATCGGCGACATCAAGCATTCAGTACTTC. Its translation is CSVESATSSIQYF.

In its sample, this clonotype is medium-sized. The chain couples TRBV6-6 to TRBJ2-7; D gene unclear. Germline V CDR1 and CDR2: MNHNY, SVGAGI (reference sequence). This CDR3 contains 12 residues. V dropped 7 bases and J dropped 3 bases, with 10 bases sitting between them. The CDR3 coding sequence is TGTGCCAGCACCTCACAAGGCTACGAGCAGTACTTC. Translated, it gives CASTSQGYEQYF.